This entry describes one TCR beta chain. CDR1 and CDR2 (germline): SGDLS, YYNGEE. The length of the CDR3 is 14 residues. Between the trimmed V and J ends, which lost 10 bases and 2 bases, there was a span of 19 bases. The sample originates from a study of shared clonotypes between healthy human individuals. Measured with immunoSEQ multiplex PCR; TCRdb has only the in-frame clones, and not every one. This repertoire shows about 1,900,000 clones, about 95% found once; its top ten account for 1.2%. Naive CD8 cells lacked CD45RO, underwent positive selection for CCR7 and left out terminally differentiated effector memory CD45RA+ cells.

The sequenced material came from naive CD8+ T cells sorted from blood. This sequence originates from a young man in good health. The genes are TRBV9 and TRBJ2-7, with D tentatively TRBD1 or TRBD2 (5 bases each). CDR3 in amino acids: CASADGATTYEQYF. As DNA, the CDR3 is TGTGCCTCGGCCGACGGGGCCACAACCTACGAGCAGTACTTC.